This TCR beta chain was sequenced during a study of PD-1 blockade in classical Hodgkin lymphoma. Study findings and constraints: Partial responders and progressors had significantly lower baseline TCR diversity.

Clones were sequenced by immunoSEQ multiplex PCR, and TCRdb holds only the in-frame ones, with some missing. The sample carries 31,000 or so clones, 81% recorded once. On this clone itself: The antigen remains undetermined.

Sample time point: cycle 4 day 1 (C4D1), after 5 to 7 weeks of nivolumab. Every patient was affected by relapse after autologous stem cell transplantation, while exposure to brentuximab vedotin was not uniform. J gave up 6 bases and V 4 bases, and 11 bases lay outside the gene matches. Germline values: CDR1 SGHRS, CDR2 YFSETQ. The CDR3 consists of 15 residues. This TCR was sampled from a human donor with classical Hodgkin lymphoma. The sequences come from peripheral blood mononuclear cells (PBMCs), collected before the fourth cycle of nivolumab. The rearrangement links TRBV5-1 to TRBJ2-3, with 7 positions matching TRBD1. The CDR3 DNA is TGCGCCAGCAGCGTGGGACAGCCGGGTGGGGATACGCAGTATTTT. Protein sequence: CASSVGQPGGDTQYF.